Listed below are T cell receptor beta chains from one sample, sequenced in a study of Ad26.COV2.S vaccination and SARS-CoV-2 variants. Method: immunoSEQ multiplex PCR; TCRdb's copy keeps in-frame clones and lacks some. Found here are roughly 420,000 clones, 88% of them singletons; the top ten hold about 3.5%. Sequencing used peripheral blood, obtained in a trial of Ad26.COV2.S vaccine versus placebo. Every receptor here comes from a person between 18 and 65 years old who received the Ad26.COV2.S COVID-19 vaccine or a placebo. Both conserved end residues are part of each CDR3.

TRBV3-1/TRBV3-2	TRBJ2-7	CASSFSGGASEQYF
TRBV9	TRBJ1-4	CASSEGPATNEKLFF
TRBV7-9	TRBJ1-6	CASSSGDSPLHF
TRBV6-5	TRBJ1-1	CASSYTGTANTEAFF
TRBV5-1	TRBJ1-1	CASSLENDSDEAFF
TRBV6-2/TRBV6-3	TRBJ1-5	CASSKFQGAGKQPQHF
TRBV6-2/TRBV6-3	TRBJ1-1	CASSSTGFNTEAFF
TRBV6-5	TRBJ1-1	CASRRTGYNSEAFF
TRBV6-2/TRBV6-3	TRBJ2-7	CASSPYGEIPSYEQYF
TRBV4-2	TRBJ2-2	CASSQDSGATGELFF